The rows below give T cell receptor beta chains drawn from one sample of a study of blood T cell repertoires in COVID-19. The repertoire was sequenced with immunoSEQ multiplex PCR; TCRdb's copy has only in-frame clones and lacks some. Of some 110,000 clones detected, approximately 80% appear once; the ten largest clones hold 7.5%. The specimen sequenced was peripheral blood. The receptors stem from a man between 65 and 85 years old with active or convalescent COVID-19. Both conserved end residues are part of each CDR3. A D gene is named only where the DNA matches it firmly. A row's size may be missing; if present it is once, few, many or a size class.

v_gene	d_gene	abundance	j_gene	CDR3aa	CDR3nt
TRBV5-1	.	once	TRBJ2-1	CASSLSAGPWDEQFF	TGCGCCAGCAGCTTGTCGGCGGGGCCCTGGGATGAGCAGTTCTTC
TRBV27	.	.	TRBJ2-7	CASSFRGVYEQYF	TGTGCCAGCAGTTTCAGGGGTGTTTACGAGCAGTACTTC
TRBV12-3/TRBV12-4	.	.	TRBJ2-3	CASSSSQVDQYF	TGTGCCAGCAGTTCATCACAGGTGGACCAGTATTTT
TRBV27	TRBD1	.	TRBJ1-5	CASSPRQGDQPQHF	TGTGCCAGCAGTCCCCGACAGGGGGATCAGCCCCAGCATTTT
TRBV28	TRBD1	.	TRBJ1-5	CASTDRDNQPQHF	TGTGCCAGCACCGACAGGGACAATCAGCCCCAGCATTTT
TRBV19	.	.	TRBJ1-1	CASRTTANTEAFF	TGTGCCAGTAGGACGACAGCGAACACTGAAGCTTTCTTT
TRBV9	TRBD2	.	TRBJ2-2	CASSISGGNTGELFF	TGTGCCAGCAGCATTAGCGGGGGGAACACCGGGGAGCTGTTTTTT
TRBV12-3/TRBV12-4	.	.	TRBJ1-2	CASSLSQDSRYTF	TGTGCCAGCAGTCTCTCCCAGGACAGTCGCTACACCTTC
TRBV6-5	.	.	TRBJ1-5	CASGPRQGNNQPQHF	TGTGCCAGCGGCCCTAGGCAGGGTAACAATCAGCCCCAGCATTTT
TRBV4-1	.	.	TRBJ2-7	CASSQVRGFLSDEQYF	TGCGCCAGCAGCCAAGTACGAGGTTTTCTTTCCGACGAGCAGTACTTC
TRBV24-1	.	.	TRBJ2-1	CATSDSIRGSYNEQFF	TGTGCCACCAGTGATTCCATCCGGGGGTCCTACAATGAGCAGTTCTTC
TRBV28	TRBD1	.	TRBJ1-5	CASRPTGQGVGQPQHF	TGTGCCAGCAGGCCCACTGGACAGGGAGTTGGTCAGCCCCAGCATTTT
TRBV5-6	.	.	TRBJ1-6	CASSPGQKNSPLHF	TGTGCCAGCAGCCCAGGACAGAAAAATTCACCCCTCCACTTT
TRBV7-2	TRBD1	.	TRBJ2-3	CASSWRQGATDTQYF	TGTGCCAGCAGCTGGAGACAGGGGGCCACAGATACGCAGTATTTT
TRBV19	TRBD1	few	TRBJ1-1	CASHSDRGTEAFF	TGTGCCAGTCATTCGGACAGGGGCACTGAAGCTTTCTTT
TRBV5-6	.	.	TRBJ2-7	CASSNLGIYGGYEQYF	TGTGCCAGCAGCAACTTAGGAATATATGGAGGCTACGAGCAGTACTTC
TRBV6-5	TRBD1	.	TRBJ2-7	CATQTGVHEQYF	TGTGCCACCCAGACAGGGGTCCACGAGCAGTACTTC
TRBV19	TRBD1	.	TRBJ2-1	CASSIVAGQGSNEQFF	TGTGCCAGTAGTATAGTGGCGGGACAGGGTTCCAATGAGCAGTTCTTC
TRBV30	.	.	TRBJ2-7	CAWSESYGGEQYF	TGTGCCTGGAGTGAGTCCTACGGGGGCGAGCAGTACTTC
TRBV18	TRBD1	.	TRBJ2-1	CASSPGTDRGYNEQFF	TGTGCCAGCTCACCCGGAACGGACAGGGGATACAATGAGCAGTTCTTC
TRBV19	TRBD2	.	TRBJ2-7	CASSREGSYEQYF	TGTGCCAGTAGTAGGGAGGGCTCCTACGAGCAGTACTTC
TRBV6-6	.	.	TRBJ1-5	CASSAHRDSNQPQHF	TGTGCCAGCAGTGCCCACAGGGATAGCAATCAGCCCCAGCATTTT
TRBV6-5	TRBD1	.	TRBJ1-1	CASTGQGFTEAFF	TGTGCCAGCACCGGACAGGGTTTCACTGAAGCTTTCTTT
TRBV27	.	.	TRBJ1-6	CASSFVQGQRNSPLHF	TGTGCCAGCAGTTTTGTCCAGGGGCAAAGGAATTCACCCCTCCACTTT
TRBV5-6	.	few	TRBJ2-3	CASSLLVANPSGTDTQYF	TGTGCCAGCAGCTTGCTAGTCGCGAACCCTAGCGGCACAGATACGCAGTATTTT
TRBV29-1	TRBD1	once	TRBJ1-2	CSVDLTTGEYTF	TGCAGCGTTGACCTAACGACAGGGGAGTACACCTTC
TRBV11-2	TRBD1	.	TRBJ1-6	CASSLETGGLSPLHF	TGTGCCAGCAGCTTAGAAACAGGGGGCTTGTCACCCCTCCACTTT
TRBV11-1	.	.	TRBJ1-1	CASSLAWNTEAFF	TGTGCCAGCAGCTTGGCTTGGAACACTGAAGCTTTCTTT
TRBV28	.	.	TRBJ2-3	CASSFRTVTQYF	TGTGCCAGCAGTTTCAGGACAGTTACGCAGTATTTT
TRBV29-1	.	.	TRBJ2-5	CSVEGARGMRETQYF	TGCAGCGTTGAGGGGGCCCGCGGCATGCGAGAGACCCAGTACTTC
TRBV7-8	TRBD2	.	TRBJ2-3	CASIPGLATDTQYF	TGTGCCAGCATTCCGGGACTAGCTACAGATACGCAGTATTTT
TRBV6-2/TRBV6-3	.	.	TRBJ1-1	CASSYSGITEAFF	TGTGCCAGCAGTTATTCAGGGATCACTGAAGCTTTCTTT
TRBV5-6	TRBD1	.	TRBJ1-6	CASSLGQVHNSPLHF	TGTGCCAGCAGCCTAGGACAGGTCCATAATTCACCCCTCCACTTT
TRBV7-2	.	.	TRBJ1-1	CASSTRAGTGTEAFF	TGTGCCAGCAGCACTAGGGCTGGGACTGGCACTGAAGCTTTCTTT
TRBV28	.	.	TRBJ2-7	CASKGRAYEQYF	TGTGCCAGCAAGGGCAGGGCCTACGAGCAGTACTTC
TRBV13	TRBD1	once	TRBJ1-5	CASSLGTGKGQPQHF	TGTGCCAGCAGCTTGGGGACAGGGAAGGGCCAGCCCCAGCATTTT
TRBV28	TRBD2	.	TRBJ2-1	CASSLGLAGGTFF	TGTGCCAGCAGTCTAGGACTAGCGGGAGGGACGTTCTTC
TRBV11-3	.	.	TRBJ1-1	CASRSRRDEAFF	TGTGCCAGCAGATCCAGGCGTGATGAAGCTTTCTTT
TRBV12-3/TRBV12-4	TRBD1	.	TRBJ1-1	CASRPGTVPEAFF	TGTGCCAGCAGACCAGGGACAGTCCCCGAAGCTTTCTTT
TRBV5-1	TRBD1	.	TRBJ1-1	CASSLGTGGSAFF	TGCGCCAGCAGCTTGGGGACAGGGGGCTCTGCTTTCTTT
TRBV4-3	.	.	TRBJ1-4	CASSQGGGSNEKLFF	TGCGCCAGCAGCCAAGGCGGGGGCAGTAATGAAAAACTGTTTTTT
TRBV4-3	.	.	TRBJ2-3	CASSQVVATAGNTDTQYF	TGCGCCAGCAGCCAAGTGGTGGCGACAGCGGGCAACACAGATACGCAGTATTTT
TRBV5-1	TRBD1	.	TRBJ2-7	CASTWGDRVYEQYF	TGCGCCAGCACCTGGGGGGACAGGGTCTACGAGCAGTACTTC
TRBV5-6	TRBD1	.	TRBJ1-2	CASRTGQGALNYGYTF	TGTGCCAGCAGGACGGGACAGGGGGCTTTAAACTATGGCTACACCTTC
TRBV12-5	TRBD2	.	TRBJ2-1	CASGLVIAGGLNEQFF	TGTGCTAGTGGTTTGGTTATAGCGGGGGGCCTGAATGAGCAGTTCTTC
TRBV10-3	TRBD1	.	TRBJ1-3	CATRDSSGNTIYF	TGTGCCACCCGGGACAGCTCTGGAAACACCATATATTTT
TRBV29-1	.	.	TRBJ2-5	CSVEFQGETQYF	TGCAGCGTTGAATTCCAGGGGGAGACCCAGTACTTC
TRBV29-1	TRBD2	.	TRBJ2-3	CSVEGGGLAGDNTQYF	TGCAGCGTTGAAGGAGGGGGACTAGCGGGAGACAATACGCAGTATTTT
TRBV4-1	TRBD2	.	TRBJ2-3	CASSPNSGRARDTQYF	TGCGCCAGCAGCCCCAATAGCGGGAGGGCCAGAGATACGCAGTATTTT
TRBV5-6	TRBD1	.	TRBJ2-1	CASSKRQGGLVNEQFF	TGTGCCAGCAGCAAACGACAGGGGGGATTGGTCAATGAGCAGTTCTTC
TRBV12-3/TRBV12-4	.	.	TRBJ1-2	CASRQPGTGGYTF	TGTGCCAGCAGGCAACCGGGTACAGGGGGCTACACCTTC
TRBV18	.	.	TRBJ1-5	CASSPTSDTNQPQHF	TGTGCCAGCTCACCAACTTCTGACACAAATCAGCCCCAGCATTTT
TRBV6-6	.	.	TRBJ2-1	CASTSGGPQEQFF	TGTGCCAGCACCTCCGGGGGGCCCCAGGAGCAGTTCTTC
TRBV20-1	.	.	TRBJ2-4	CSARSGNIQYF	TGCAGTGCTAGATCGGGAAACATTCAGTACTTC
TRBV5-1	TRBD1	.	TRBJ2-7	CASSLAGTGAYEQYF	TGCGCCAGCAGCTTGGCCGGGACAGGGGCCTACGAGCAGTACTTC
TRBV18	.	once	TRBJ1-4	CASSPTAATNEKLFF	TGTGCCAGCTCACCAACGGCGGCAACTAATGAAAAACTGTTTTTT
TRBV18	.	once	TRBJ2-2	CASSPPASGANTGELFF	TGTGCCAGCTCACCACCGGCGTCAGGGGCGAACACCGGGGAGCTGTTTTTT
TRBV6-1	TRBD2	.	TRBJ2-7	CASSESSGEQYF	TGTGCCAGCAGTGAGTCTAGCGGCGAGCAGTACTTC
TRBV3-1/TRBV3-2	TRBD2	few	TRBJ2-5	CASSDRTSGRLETQYF	TGTGCCAGCAGCGACAGGACTAGCGGGAGGCTGGAGACCCAGTACTTC
TRBV5-1	TRBD2	.	TRBJ2-1	CASSLGPAGTSSYNEQFF	TGCGCCAGCAGCTTGGGGCCAGCCGGGACTAGCTCGTACAATGAGCAGTTCTTC